One TCR beta chain is described in this entry. Antigen specificity is unknown. The sample comes from a study of OX40 agonist ivuxolimab in advanced cancers. Trimming shortened V by 5 bases and J by 1 base, and 11 bases separated the two germline ends. Germline loops: CDR1 SGHTA, CDR2 FQGNSA. This CDR3 is built from 14 residues. Patients with autoimmune history or systemic immunosuppression were excluded. The study, taken as a whole, reports: At 0.1 to 3.0 mg/kg and by week 6, CD4+ and CD8+ T cells in the blood had expanded clonally.

Repertoires were generated with immunoSEQ multiplex PCR, while TCRdb's copy carries only in-frame clones and drops some. The table has 100,000 to 130,000 clones, under 95% seen once. The sequence was obtained from an adult with an advanced solid tumor such as melanoma, head and neck, liver or kidney cancer. This chain uses TRBV7-2 with TRBJ1-1; the D is unclear. This material consisted of CD4+ or CD8+ T cells sorted from blood, taken in a trial of the OX40 agonist ivuxolimab. The DNA of the CDR3 is TGTGCCAGCAGCCAAGAAACGCCGAACACTGAAGCTTTCTTT. Translation: CASSQETPNTEAFF. Based on the CDR3 plus reference TRBV7-2 and TRBJ1-1, the full variable domain is GAGVSQSPSNKVTEKGKDVELRCDPISGHTALYWYRQSLGQGLEFLIYFQGNSAPDKSGLPSDRFSAERTGGSVSTLTIQRTQQEDSAVYLCASSQETPNTEAFFGQGTRLTVV.